The rows below give T cell receptor beta chains drawn from one sample of a study of blood T cell repertoires in COVID-19. The table came from immunoSEQ multiplex PCR; TCRdb's copy has only in-frame clones and leaves some out. The sample includes a few hundred thousand clones, 85% of them seen just once. Sequenced material: peripheral blood. These receptors originate from a woman under 30 with acute or convalescent COVID-19. The CDR3 runs from the conserved cysteine through the conserved F or W. Fields, in order: J gene, V gene, CDR3 length, clone size, CDR3 protein. Expanded clones get a size class; other rows say once, few or many, or leave the size out.

J: TRBJ1-3
V: TRBV30
length: 14
size: .
CDR3: CAWGEGAEGNTIYF

J: TRBJ1-1
V: TRBV6-5
length: 14
size: .
CDR3: CAAYSGFVNTEAFF

J: TRBJ1-3
V: TRBV6-5
length: 16
size: .
CDR3: CASSYGGQGARNTIYF

J: TRBJ2-3
V: TRBV9
length: 14
size: .
CDR3: CASSVGVTTDTQYF

J: TRBJ2-2
V: TRBV5-6
length: 16
size: .
CDR3: CASSLLRTGDTGELFF

J: TRBJ2-3
V: TRBV9
length: 15
size: .
CDR3: CASSPAPTGGSTQYF

J: TRBJ2-1
V: TRBV27
length: 15
size: .
CDR3: CASSLRGTSYNEQFF

J: TRBJ2-3
V: TRBV28
length: 15
size: .
CDR3: CASNLLAAGTDTQYF

J: TRBJ1-3
V: TRBV10-1
length: 15
size: .
CDR3: CASSNGQLSGNTIYF

J: TRBJ1-5
V: TRBV19
length: 13
size: .
CDR3: CASRDRDNQPQHF

J: TRBJ1-1
V: TRBV9
length: 11
size: few
CDR3: CASREENEAFF

J: TRBJ2-7
V: TRBV5-5
length: 14
size: once
CDR3: CASSLVDRNYEQYF

J: TRBJ2-5
V: TRBV19
length: 16
size: .
CDR3: CASSIGGMTSAETQYF

J: TRBJ2-7
V: TRBV20-1
length: 13
size: .
CDR3: CSASVDSWREQYF

J: TRBJ1-5
V: TRBV18
length: 15
size: .
CDR3: CASSPAGRGNQPQHF

J: TRBJ2-7
V: TRBV5-1
length: 16
size: .
CDR3: CASSLGLAGGPYEQYF

J: TRBJ2-3
V: TRBV5-1
length: 14
size: .
CDR3: CASSLGDSTDTQYF

J: TRBJ2-2
V: TRBV5-1
length: 15
size: .
CDR3: CASSPTSGGSGELFF

J: TRBJ2-3
V: TRBV7-2
length: 19
size: .
CDR3: CASSSPVGGTSGNTDTQYF

J: TRBJ1-3
V: TRBV11-2
length: 14
size: .
CDR3: CASSSRQDGNTIYF

J: TRBJ1-6
V: TRBV24-1
length: 15
size: once
CDR3: CATSDSGQVNSPLHF

J: TRBJ2-2
V: TRBV7-8
length: 17
size: .
CDR3: CASSPAGRALNTGELFF

J: TRBJ2-2
V: TRBV23-1
length: 19
size: .
CDR3: CASSQNPETSGRSSGELFF

J: TRBJ1-4
V: TRBV7-8
length: 14
size: .
CDR3: CASSPREVNEKLFF

J: TRBJ1-4
V: TRBV5-6
length: 17
size: few
CDR3: CASSLEQGWETNEKLFF

J: TRBJ2-7
V: TRBV1
length: 15
size: many
CDR3: CTSRLAGGLSYEQYF

J: TRBJ1-1
V: TRBV19
length: 15
size: .
CDR3: CASSILGSPNTEAFF

J: TRBJ2-2
V: TRBV27
length: 13
size: few
CDR3: CASRPGGAGELFF

J: TRBJ1-1
V: TRBV25-1
length: 16
size: .
CDR3: CASSGQRGRSVTEAFF

J: TRBJ2-2
V: TRBV28
length: 14
size: .
CDR3: CASTPGQRTGELFF

J: TRBJ2-5
V: TRBV3-1/TRBV3-2
length: 17
size: .
CDR3: CASSQEGGQGGKETQYF

J: TRBJ2-7
V: TRBV27
length: 16
size: .
CDR3: CASSPKTSGRSYEQYF

J: TRBJ2-2
V: TRBV7-3
length: 13
size: .
CDR3: CASSPSSAGELFF

J: TRBJ1-1
V: TRBV6-5
length: 14
size: .
CDR3: CASRDSISNTEAFF

J: TRBJ2-7
V: TRBV7-9
length: 13
size: .
CDR3: CASSRGQDYEQYF

J: TRBJ2-3
V: TRBV9
length: 15
size: few
CDR3: CASSATGSGADTQYF

J: TRBJ2-3
V: TRBV5-1
length: 14
size: .
CDR3: CASSSSGRSDTQYF

J: TRBJ2-2
V: TRBV6-1
length: 16
size: .
CDR3: CASSEIIGRVSGELFF

J: TRBJ1-2
V: TRBV29-1
length: 13
size: .
CDR3: CSARTAANYGYTF

J: TRBJ1-1
V: TRBV5-1
length: 15
size: .
CDR3: CASSAGTAENTEAFF

J: TRBJ1-6
V: TRBV19
length: 14
size: few
CDR3: CASKRTERNSPLHF

J: TRBJ2-1
V: TRBV13
length: 13
size: few
CDR3: CASSARGGQEQFF

J: TRBJ1-4
V: TRBV28
length: 11
size: .
CDR3: CATEWGPKLFF

J: TRBJ1-1
V: TRBV6-5
length: 14
size: once
CDR3: CASRGDRENTEAFF

J: TRBJ2-7
V: TRBV27
length: 14
size: .
CDR3: CASRVTGGGYEQYF

J: TRBJ2-1
V: TRBV5-8
length: 17
size: .
CDR3: CASSSLGRLALYNEQFF

J: TRBJ2-7
V: TRBV5-6
length: 11
size: .
CDR3: CASSLYYEQYF

J: TRBJ1-4
V: TRBV12-3/TRBV12-4
length: 11
size: .
CDR3: CASAGKWELFF